This TCR beta chain was profiled in a study of control samples from healthy donors and cancer patients. Using immunoSEQ multiplex PCR, the repertoire was profiled, and TCRdb retains in-frame clones only, with some absent. Recorded here are roughly 200,000 clones; the top ten clones represent 2.2%. The CDR3 runs 14 residues. The V and J ends lost 6 bases and 3 bases respectively, with 14 bases between them. Germline V CDR1 and CDR2: LNHDA, SQIVND (reference sequence). The V and J genes are TRBV19 and TRBJ1-2; a possible D gene is TRBD1 (5 bases). The sequenced sample was blood. This TCR derives from a woman younger than 45 in good health. Here the CDR3 DNA reads TGTGCCAGTAGACTCCTCAGGGACCACTATGGCTACACCTTC. Amino acid sequence: CASRLLRDHYGYTF.